The 17 T cell receptor beta chains reported below all come from one sample, sequenced in a study of OX40 agonist ivuxolimab in advanced cancers. Using immunoSEQ multiplex PCR, the repertoire was profiled, and TCRdb retains in-frame clones only, with some absent. Of some 80,000 clones in the sample, roughly 85% were seen once. This material consisted of CD4+ or CD8+ T cells sorted from blood, taken in a trial of the OX40 agonist ivuxolimab. The receptors were sampled from an adult with an advanced solid tumor such as melanoma, head and neck, liver or kidney cancer.

V and J are TRBV29-1 and TRBJ2-4, with D uncertain. V was trimmed by 1 base and J by 0 bases, leaving 4 bases between them. The germline gives CDR1 SQVTM, CDR2 ANQGSEA. The CDR3 is made up of 13 amino acids. CDR3 DNA: TGCAGCGTTGAAGTGTTAGCCAAAAACATTCAGTACTTC. Residues: CSVEVLAKNIQYF.

This clone showed up just once. J is TRBJ2-5 and V is TRBV27; TRBD2 might be the D (5 bases). The germline CDR1 and CDR2 sequences are MNHEY and SMNVEV (reference sequence). There are 13 residues in the CDR3. Trimming removed 6 bases at V and 7 bases at J, with 15 bases between. CDR3 protein: CASSLPDGRTQYF. CDR3 in DNA: TGTGCCAGCAGCCTCCCGGATGGGAGGACCCAGTACTTC.

This chain joins TRBV10-3 and TRBJ2-1; 8 positions agree with TRBD1. The CDR3 sequence is 14 residues long. CDR1 and CDR2 (germline): ENHRY, SYGVKD. Trimming cost V 5 bases and J 3 bases; bases outside gene matches: 3. The CDR3 DNA sequence: TGTGCCATCAGTCCGGGACAGGACTACAATGAGCAGTTCTTC. Translating it yields CAISPGQDYNEQFF.

The J gene is TRBJ1-1, the V gene TRBV6-5, with D possibly being TRBD1 (5 bases). Germline CDR1 is MNHEY and CDR2 is SVGAGI. The V gene lost 0 bases and the J gene lost 2 bases, with 10 bases spanning the gap. The CDR3 has 15 amino acids. CDR3 protein: CASSYSGTDNTEAFF. For the CDR3, the DNA is TGTGCCAGCAGTTACTCTGGGACGGATAACACTGAAGCTTTCTTT.

This chain joins TRBV5-1 and TRBJ2-3, with D possibly matching TRBD2 (6 bases). V gave up 3 bases and J gave up 3 bases, with 20 bases separating them. CDR1 and CDR2 (germline): SGHRS, YFSETQ. This CDR3 contains 17 residues. The CDR3 loop reads CASSSAGTGGSTDTQYF. CDR3 in DNA: TGCGCCAGCAGCTCCGCGGGGACCGGGGGTAGTACAGATACGCAGTATTTT.

The V call is TRBV7-2, the J call TRBJ2-7; 14 bases are a match to TRBD2. This CDR3 comprises 14 residues. The germline V gene encodes CDR1 SGHTA and CDR2 FQGNSA. V lost 5 bases and J lost 7; bases outside the gene matches: 4. The CDR3 DNA is TGTGCCAGCAGCCCTCGGACTAGCGGGGGGGAGCAGTACTTC. This encodes CASSPRTSGGEQYF.

The J gene is TRBJ1-2, the V gene TRBV5-1; D remains ambiguous. Looked up from germline, CDR1 is SGHRS and CDR2 is YFSETQ. Trimming removed 1 base from V and 4 bases from J, with 14 bases in between. This CDR3 has 15 amino acids. CDR3 region: CASSLMGGISYGYTF. The CDR3 DNA reads TGCGCCAGCAGCTTGATGGGAGGGATTAGCTATGGCTACACCTTC.

V and J are TRBV19 and TRBJ2-3; 8 nucleotides agree with TRBD2. Trimming removed 1 base from V and 6 bases from J; junction bases left unmatched: 6. Looked up from germline, CDR1 is LNHDA and CDR2 is SQIVND (reference sequence). The CDR3 length is 15 residues. CDR3 coding DNA: TGTGCCAGTAGTATAGGTGCGGGGGGAGGGGATACGCAGTATTTT. This encodes CASSIGAGGGDTQYF.

The rearrangement joins TRBV28 to TRBJ2-4, with D possibly called TRBD1 or TRBD2 (5 bases each). Between the trimmed V and J ends, which lost 3 bases and 0 bases, there was a span of 21 bases. Germline V CDR1 and CDR2: MDHEN, SYDVKM. The CDR3 has 19 residues. The CDR3 is CASSFLFGAGPKAKNIQYF. In DNA, the CDR3 is TGTGCCAGCAGTTTTTTATTCGGGGCAGGGCCCAAAGCCAAAAACATTCAGTACTTC.

The chain is built from TRBV7-3 and TRBJ1-2; 8 bases are shared with TRBD1. Germline V gene lookup returns CDR1 SGHTA and CDR2 FQGTGA. V lost 5 bases to trimming and J lost 8 bases; unmatched junction nucleotides: 7. This CDR3 contains 13 residues. The CDR3 here is CASSLGQGRGYTF. Here the CDR3 DNA reads TGTGCCAGCAGCCTCGGACAGGGCCGAGGCTACACCTTC.

This clone was picked up one time. The V call is TRBV11-2, the J call TRBJ1-3; D is ambiguous. The germline V gene has CDR1 SGHAT and CDR2 FQNNGV. This CDR3 comprises 15 residues. Trimming cost V 2 bases and J 1 base, with 9 bases left between them. CDR3 DNA: TGTGCCAGCAGCTTAACCGGACGGTCTGGAAACACCATATATTTT. Translating it yields CASSLTGRSGNTIYF. The variable domain in full, with the rest retrieved from reference TRBV11-2 and TRBJ1-3, is EAGVAQSPRYKIIEKRQSVAFWCNPISGHATLYWYQQILGQGPKLLIQFQNNGVVDDSQLPKDRFSAERLKGVDSTLKIQPAKLEDSAVYLCASSLTGRSGNTIYFGEGSWLTVV.

The CDR3 reads CASSKVAGSYNEQFF. Here the CDR3 DNA reads TGTGCCAGTAGTAAGGTGGCGGGGAGTTACAATGAGCAGTTCTTC. The gene calls are TRBV19 and TRBJ2-1; D perhaps matches TRBD2 (6 bases). Germline loops: CDR1 LNHDA, CDR2 SQIVND (reference sequence). The CDR3 has 15 amino acids. The V and J ends lost 4 bases and 4 bases respectively, with 14 bases between them.

The V gene is TRBV19, the J gene TRBJ1-4; D gene unclear. Germline V lookup: CDR1 LNHDA, CDR2 SQIVND (reference sequence). The CDR3 loop spans 15 amino acids. V was trimmed by 4 bases and J by 2 bases, leaving 11 bases between them. The CDR3 region is CASSTRLFTNEKLFF. CDR3 bases: TGTGCCAGTAGTACTCGACTGTTCACTAATGAAAAACTGTTTTTT.

This chain connects TRBV7-2 to TRBJ1-2; perhaps TRBD1 as D (6 bases). V lost 3 bases, J lost 4 bases, and 15 bases lay in between. Germline CDR1 reads SGHTA; CDR2 reads FQGNSA. The CDR3 is 15 residues long. The CDR3 here is CASSLEQGVFYGYTF. The CDR3 bases are TGTGCCAGCAGCTTGGAACAGGGAGTGTTCTATGGCTACACCTTC.

J is TRBJ1-1 and V is TRBV15; D not certain. CDR1 and CDR2 from the germline V gene are LNHNV and YYDKDF (reference sequence). V shed 0 bases and J shed 0 bases, with 8 bases lying between them. CDR3 length equals 15 residues. CDR3: CATSRDRGLNTEAFF. DNA of the CDR3: TGTGCCACCAGCAGAGATCGAGGCCTGAACACTGAAGCTTTCTTT.

The chain joins TRBV9 to TRBJ1-2; D may be TRBD1 (5 bases). CDR1 is SGDLS and CDR2 is YYNGEE in the germline V gene. V was cut by 0 bases and J by 5 bases, with 14 bases left in between. The CDR3 length is 15 residues. CDR3 loop: CASSVDSGLLYGYTF. DNA for the CDR3: TGTGCCAGCAGCGTAGATTCGGGACTTCTATATGGCTACACCTTC.

This clone was picked up a small number of times. This chain uses TRBV30 with TRBJ1-5; D is ambiguous. The CDR3 loop spans 13 amino acids. Germline CDR1 is GTSNPN and CDR2 is SVGIG (reference sequence). V was pared by 5 bases and J by 3 bases, with 11 bases between. The CDR3 nucleotides are TGTGCCTGGGCCCGCCAGATCAATCAGCCCCAGCATTTT. The encoded protein is CAWARQINQPQHF.